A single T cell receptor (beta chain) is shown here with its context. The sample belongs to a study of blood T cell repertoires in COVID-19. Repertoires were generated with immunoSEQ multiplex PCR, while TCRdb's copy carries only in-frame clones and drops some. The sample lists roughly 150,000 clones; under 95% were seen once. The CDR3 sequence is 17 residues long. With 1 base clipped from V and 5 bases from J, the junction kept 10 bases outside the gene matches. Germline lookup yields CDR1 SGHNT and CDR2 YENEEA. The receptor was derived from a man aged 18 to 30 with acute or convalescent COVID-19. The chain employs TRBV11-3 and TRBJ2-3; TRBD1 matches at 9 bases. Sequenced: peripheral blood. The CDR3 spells CASSLGSTGQGLDTQYF. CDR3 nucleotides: TGTGCCAGCAGCTTAGGGTCCACGGGACAGGGATTAGATACGCAGTATTTT.